This T cell receptor (beta chain) was recovered during a study of T cell responses to AZD1222 COVID-19 vaccine. Notes on this clone: The antigen remains unidentified.

The repertoire was sequenced with immunoSEQ multiplex PCR; TCRdb's copy has only in-frame clones and lacks some. The profile shows 20,000 to 25,000 clones, 82% of them singletons. CDR1 is LNHNV, CDR2 YYDKDF, per germline (reference sequence). Between the trimmed V and J ends, which lost 8 bases and 4 bases, there was a span of 16 bases. The CDR3 is made up of 14 amino acids. Study-level findings and limits: Spike regions recognized by vaccine-associated CD4 TCRs spanned the protein, led by 160-218 and 743-854. Only 5 or 6 individuals given AZD1222 were seropositive at baseline.

This receptor was obtained from an adult in good health. The sequenced sample was peripheral blood, obtained on day 0 of AZD1222 vaccination. The chain joins TRBV15 to TRBJ2-3, with D perhaps TRBD2 (7 bases). As DNA, the CDR3 is TGTGCCACCCGCCGGGGGCGGGAGTCAGATACGCAGTATTTT. This codes for CATRRGRESDTQYF.